These 4 T cell receptor beta chains were all obtained from the same sample, sequenced in a study of CD8 T cells in Susac syndrome. The authors reverse transcribed roughly 0.5 to 1 ug RNA with random hexamers. From the immunoSEQ multiplex PCR reads, TCRdb called clonotypes with MiXCR, one entry per CDR3 protein. In the table there are about 280,000 distinct CDR3 sequences, about 85% of which are singletons. The sample consisted of CD8+ T cells from PBMCs. The receptors come from a human donor with multiple sclerosis.

This clonotype was picked up one time. The chain has TRBV6-5 and TRBJ1-2, with D maybe TRBD1 (6 bases). The CDR3 is 15 residues long. Deletions cut 6 bases from V and 3 bases from J, with 17 bases between. Germline V gives CDR1 MNHEY, CDR2 SVGAGI. The CDR3 DNA sequence: TGTGCCAGCAGCCACGGGACATCATCCCACTATGGCTACACCTTC. Residues: CASSHGTSSHYGYTF.

The chain joins TRBV28 to TRBJ1-1, with D hard to call. Germline V CDR1 and CDR2: MDHEN, SYDVKM. The CDR3 consists of 15 residues. Trimming took off 11 bases at V and 4 bases at J, with 23 bases between the two ends. CDR3 sequence: CASSWAFLKSTEAFF. Written as DNA, the CDR3 is TGTGCCTCCTCATGGGCCTTTCTTAAGAGCACTGAAGCTTTCTTT.

The chain combines TRBV27 with TRBJ2-7; TRBD1 matches 7 bases. Germline V gives CDR1 MNHEY, CDR2 SMNVEV (reference sequence). This CDR3 is 16 amino acids long. Losses at the gene ends were 9 bases for V and 6 bases for J; bases not matched to a gene: 20. The CDR3 DNA follows: TGTGCCAGTGTAACCGTGCAAAGACAGGGTATCCGCGAGCAGTACTTC. It translates to CASVTVQRQGIREQYF.

The V call is TRBV28, the J call TRBJ2-1; no clear D. The CDR3 loop spans 12 amino acids. V lost 3 bases and J lost 6, with 6 bases in between. Germline lookup yields CDR1 MDHEN and CDR2 SYDVKM. CDR3 sequence (DNA): TGTGCCAGCAGTTTTCGGCCCAATGAGCAGTTCTTC. It encodes CASSFRPNEQFF.